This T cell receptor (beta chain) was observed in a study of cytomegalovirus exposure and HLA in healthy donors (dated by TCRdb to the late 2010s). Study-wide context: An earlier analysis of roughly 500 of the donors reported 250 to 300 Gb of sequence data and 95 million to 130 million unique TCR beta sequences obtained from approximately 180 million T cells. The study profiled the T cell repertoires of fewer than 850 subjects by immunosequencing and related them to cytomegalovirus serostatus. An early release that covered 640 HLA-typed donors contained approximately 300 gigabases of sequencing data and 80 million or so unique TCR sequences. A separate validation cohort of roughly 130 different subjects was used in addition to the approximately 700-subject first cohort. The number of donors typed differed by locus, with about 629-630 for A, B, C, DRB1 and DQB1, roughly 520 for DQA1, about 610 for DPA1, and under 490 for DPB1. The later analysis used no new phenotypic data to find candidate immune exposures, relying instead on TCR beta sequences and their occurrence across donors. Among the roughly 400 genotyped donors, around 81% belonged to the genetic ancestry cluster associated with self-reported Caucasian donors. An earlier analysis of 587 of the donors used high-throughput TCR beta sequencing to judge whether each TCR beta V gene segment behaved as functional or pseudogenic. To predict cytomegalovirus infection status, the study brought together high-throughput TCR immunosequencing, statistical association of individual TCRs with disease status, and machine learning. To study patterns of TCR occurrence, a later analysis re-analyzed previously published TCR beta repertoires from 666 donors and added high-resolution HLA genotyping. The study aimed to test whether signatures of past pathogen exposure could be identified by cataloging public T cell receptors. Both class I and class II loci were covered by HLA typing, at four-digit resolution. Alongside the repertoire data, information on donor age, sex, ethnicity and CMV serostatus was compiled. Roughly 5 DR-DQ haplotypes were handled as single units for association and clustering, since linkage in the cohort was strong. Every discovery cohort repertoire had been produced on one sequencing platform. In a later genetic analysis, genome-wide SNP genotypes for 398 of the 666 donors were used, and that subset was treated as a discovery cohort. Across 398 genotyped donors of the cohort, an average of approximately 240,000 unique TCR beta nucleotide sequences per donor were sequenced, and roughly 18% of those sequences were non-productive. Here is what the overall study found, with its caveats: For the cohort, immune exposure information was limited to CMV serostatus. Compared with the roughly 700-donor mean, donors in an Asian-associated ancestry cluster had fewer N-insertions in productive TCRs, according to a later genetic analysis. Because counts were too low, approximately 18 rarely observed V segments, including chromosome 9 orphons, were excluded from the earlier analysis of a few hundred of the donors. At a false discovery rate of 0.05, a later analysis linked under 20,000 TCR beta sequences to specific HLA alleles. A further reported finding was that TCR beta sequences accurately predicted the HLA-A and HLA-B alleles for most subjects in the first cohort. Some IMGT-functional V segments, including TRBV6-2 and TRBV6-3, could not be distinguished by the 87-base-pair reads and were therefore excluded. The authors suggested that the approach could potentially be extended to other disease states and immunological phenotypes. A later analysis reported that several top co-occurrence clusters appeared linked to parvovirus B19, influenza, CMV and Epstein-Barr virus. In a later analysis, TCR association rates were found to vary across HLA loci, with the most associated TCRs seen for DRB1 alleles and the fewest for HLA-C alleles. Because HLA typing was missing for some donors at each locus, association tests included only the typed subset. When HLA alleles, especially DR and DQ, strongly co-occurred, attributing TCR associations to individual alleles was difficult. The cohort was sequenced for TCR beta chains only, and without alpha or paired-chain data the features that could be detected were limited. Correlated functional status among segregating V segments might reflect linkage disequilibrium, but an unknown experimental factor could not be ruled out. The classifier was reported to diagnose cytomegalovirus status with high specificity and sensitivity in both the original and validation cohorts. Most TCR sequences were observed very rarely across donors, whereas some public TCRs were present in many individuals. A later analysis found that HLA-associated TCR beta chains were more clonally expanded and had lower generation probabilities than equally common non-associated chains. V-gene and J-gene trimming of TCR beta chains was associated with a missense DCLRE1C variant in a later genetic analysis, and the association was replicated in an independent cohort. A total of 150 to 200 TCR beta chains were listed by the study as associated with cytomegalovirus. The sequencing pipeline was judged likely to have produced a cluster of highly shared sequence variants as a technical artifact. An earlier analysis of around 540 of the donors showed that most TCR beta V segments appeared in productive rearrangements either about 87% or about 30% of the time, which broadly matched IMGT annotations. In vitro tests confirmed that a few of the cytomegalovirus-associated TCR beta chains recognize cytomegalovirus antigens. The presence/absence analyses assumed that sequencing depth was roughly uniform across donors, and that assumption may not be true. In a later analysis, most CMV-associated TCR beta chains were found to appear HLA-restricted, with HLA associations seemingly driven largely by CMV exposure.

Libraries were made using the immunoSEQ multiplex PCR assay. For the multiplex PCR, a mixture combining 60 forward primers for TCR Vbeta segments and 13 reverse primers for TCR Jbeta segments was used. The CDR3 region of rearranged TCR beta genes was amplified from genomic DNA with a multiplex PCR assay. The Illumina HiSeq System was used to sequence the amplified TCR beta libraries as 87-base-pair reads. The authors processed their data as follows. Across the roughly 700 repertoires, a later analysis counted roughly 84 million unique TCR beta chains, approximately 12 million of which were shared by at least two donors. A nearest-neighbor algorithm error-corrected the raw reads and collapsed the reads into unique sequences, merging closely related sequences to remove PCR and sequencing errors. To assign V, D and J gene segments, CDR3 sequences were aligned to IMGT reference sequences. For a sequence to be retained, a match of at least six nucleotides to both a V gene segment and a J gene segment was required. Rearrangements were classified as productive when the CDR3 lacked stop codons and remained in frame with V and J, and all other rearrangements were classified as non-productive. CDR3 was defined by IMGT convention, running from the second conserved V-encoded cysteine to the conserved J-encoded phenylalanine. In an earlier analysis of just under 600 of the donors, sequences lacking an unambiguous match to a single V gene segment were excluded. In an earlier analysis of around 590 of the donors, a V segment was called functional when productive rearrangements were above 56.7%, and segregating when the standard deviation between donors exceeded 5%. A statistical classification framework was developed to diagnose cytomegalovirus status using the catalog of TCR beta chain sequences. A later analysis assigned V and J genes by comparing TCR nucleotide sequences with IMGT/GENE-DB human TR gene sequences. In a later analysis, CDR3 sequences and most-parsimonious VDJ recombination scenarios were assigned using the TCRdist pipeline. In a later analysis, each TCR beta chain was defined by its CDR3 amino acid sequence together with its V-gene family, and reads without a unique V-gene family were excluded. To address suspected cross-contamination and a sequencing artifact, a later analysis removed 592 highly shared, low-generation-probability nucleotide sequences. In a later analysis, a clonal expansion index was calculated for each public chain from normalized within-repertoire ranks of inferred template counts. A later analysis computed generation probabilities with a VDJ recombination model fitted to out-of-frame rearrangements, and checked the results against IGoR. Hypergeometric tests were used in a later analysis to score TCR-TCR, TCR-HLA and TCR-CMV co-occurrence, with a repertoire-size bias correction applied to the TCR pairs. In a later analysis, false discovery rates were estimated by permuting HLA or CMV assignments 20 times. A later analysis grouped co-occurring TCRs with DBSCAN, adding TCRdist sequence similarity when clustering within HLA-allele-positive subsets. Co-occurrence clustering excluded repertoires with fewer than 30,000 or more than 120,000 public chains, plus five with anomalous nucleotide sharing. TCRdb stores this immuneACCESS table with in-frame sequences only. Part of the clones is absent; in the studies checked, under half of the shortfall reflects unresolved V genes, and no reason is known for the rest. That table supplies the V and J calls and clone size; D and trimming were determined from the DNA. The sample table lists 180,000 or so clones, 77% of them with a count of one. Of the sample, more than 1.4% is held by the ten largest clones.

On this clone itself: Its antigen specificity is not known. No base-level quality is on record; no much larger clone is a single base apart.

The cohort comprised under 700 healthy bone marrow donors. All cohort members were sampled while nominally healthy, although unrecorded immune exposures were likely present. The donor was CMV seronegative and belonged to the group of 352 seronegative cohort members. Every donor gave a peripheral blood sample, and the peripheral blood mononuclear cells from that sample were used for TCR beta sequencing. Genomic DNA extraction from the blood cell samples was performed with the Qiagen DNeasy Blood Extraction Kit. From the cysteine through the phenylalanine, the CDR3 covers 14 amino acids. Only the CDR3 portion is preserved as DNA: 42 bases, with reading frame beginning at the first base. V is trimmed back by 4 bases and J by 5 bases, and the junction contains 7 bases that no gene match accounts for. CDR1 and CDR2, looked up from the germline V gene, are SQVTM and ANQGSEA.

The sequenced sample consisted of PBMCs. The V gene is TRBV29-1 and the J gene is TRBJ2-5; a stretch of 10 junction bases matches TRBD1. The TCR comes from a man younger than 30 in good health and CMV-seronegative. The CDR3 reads CSVGGQGVVETQYF. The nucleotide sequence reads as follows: TGCAGCGTTGGTGGACAGGGGGTCGTGGAGACCCAGTACTTC.